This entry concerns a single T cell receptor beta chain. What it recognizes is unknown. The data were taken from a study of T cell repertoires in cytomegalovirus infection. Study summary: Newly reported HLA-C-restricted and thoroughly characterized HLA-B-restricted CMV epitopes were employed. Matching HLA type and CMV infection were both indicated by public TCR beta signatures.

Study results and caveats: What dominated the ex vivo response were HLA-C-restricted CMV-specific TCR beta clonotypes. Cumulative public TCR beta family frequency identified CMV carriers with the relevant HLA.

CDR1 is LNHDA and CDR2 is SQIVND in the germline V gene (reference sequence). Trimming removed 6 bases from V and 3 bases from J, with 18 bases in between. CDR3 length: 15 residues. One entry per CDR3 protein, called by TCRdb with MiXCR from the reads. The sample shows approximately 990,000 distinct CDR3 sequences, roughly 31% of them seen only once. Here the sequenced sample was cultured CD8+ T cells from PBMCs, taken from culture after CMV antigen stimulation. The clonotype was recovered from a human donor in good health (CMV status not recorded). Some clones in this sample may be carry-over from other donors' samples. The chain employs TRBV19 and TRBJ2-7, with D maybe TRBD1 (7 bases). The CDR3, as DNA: TGTGCCAGTAGCCCATATCGACAGGGACTCTACGAGCAGTACTTC. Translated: CASSPYRQGLYEQYF.